These T cell receptor beta chains were read from a single sample in a study of blood T cells in healthy people across ages. One entry per CDR3 protein results from TCRdb running MiXCR on the 5' RACE reads. This sample has 700,000 to 850,000 distinct CDR3 sequences, with roughly 53% found just once. Source material: blood. These TCRs come from a man aged 80 or over in good health. CDR3s include the opening cysteine and the closing phenylalanine or tryptophan. D genes are given only for firm matches. A row's size may be missing; if present it is once, few, many or a size class.

TRBJ2-1,TRBV6-5,few,TRBD2,CASTSGRMNEQFF,TGTGCCAGCACTAGCGGGAGAATGAATGAGCAGTTCTTC
TRBJ2-5,TRBV18,.,.,CASSTLPREGAQYF,TGTGCCAGCTCAACACTACCTAGAGAAGGCGCCCAGTACTTC
TRBJ2-1,TRBV4-1,.,TRBD1,CASSRGTGGQNEQFF,TGCGCCAGCAGCCGTGGGACAGGGGGCCAAAATGAGCAGTTCTTC
TRBJ2-1,TRBV3-1,.,.,CASSQVGGVLYNEQFF,TGTGCCAGCAGCCAAGTAGGCGGGGTACTCTACAACGAGCAGTTCTTC
TRBJ1-2,TRBV12-3/TRBV12-4,.,.,CASRPKTGSGGYTF,TGTGCCAGCAGACCTAAGACAGGCTCCGGCGGCTACACCTTC
TRBJ2-5,TRBV7-9,.,.,CASSMSLGETQYF,TGTGCCAGCAGCATGTCCCTGGGGGAGACCCAGTACTTC
TRBJ2-1,TRBV20-1,.,TRBD2,CSVRGGYPYNEQFF,TGCAGTGTTCGCGGGGGGTACCCCTACAATGAGCAGTTCTTC
TRBJ2-1,TRBV5-1,.,.,CASRMAVNEQFF,TGCGCCAGCAGGATGGCTGTAAATGAGCAGTTCTTC
TRBJ2-7,TRBV18,.,TRBD2,CASSPRGLAVPYEQYF,TGTGCCAGCTCACCCCGGGGACTAGCGGTCCCCTACGAGCAGTACTTC
TRBJ2-3,TRBV7-2,.,.,CASSPRSGPTDAQYF,TGTGCCAGCAGCCCGCGTTCAGGCCCCACAGATGCGCAGTATTTT
TRBJ2-5,TRBV3-1,many,.,CASSQEVRIEETQYF,TGTGCCAGCAGCCAAGAGGTCAGGATAGAAGAGACCCAGTACTTC
TRBJ2-3,TRBV20-1,once,TRBD1,CSASDRGTQYF,TGCAGTGCTAGTGACAGGGGAACGCAGTATTTT
TRBJ2-1,TRBV10-3,once,.,CATLGGSSYNEQFF,TGTGCCACCCTTGGGGGGAGCTCCTACAATGAGCAGTTCTTC
TRBJ1-2,TRBV9,.,.,CASSSRLVYGYTF,TGTGCCAGCAGCTCCCGACTGGTCTATGGCTACACCTTC
TRBJ2-2,TRBV14,.,.,CASSQGPRTDTGELFF,TGTGCCAGCAGCCAAGGCCCCAGGACCGACACCGGGGAGCTGTTTTTT
TRBJ2-2,TRBV6-4,few,.,CATARGNTGELFF,TGTGCCACGGCGAGGGGCAACACCGGGGAGCTGTTTTTT
TRBJ2-5,TRBV4-1,.,.,CASSQVTVIETQYF,TGCGCCAGCAGCCAAGTTACCGTGATAGAGACCCAGTACTTC
TRBJ1-5,TRBV28,few,.,CASSPLFLRVGKFGNQPQHF,TGTGCCAGCAGCCCCCTTTTCCTCAGAGTTGGAAAGTTTGGCAATCAGCCCCAGCATTTT
TRBJ1-6,TRBV6-5,.,.,CASSYSTQYNSPLHF,TGTGCCAGCAGTTACTCGACCCAGTATAATTCACCCCTCCACTTT
TRBJ2-1,TRBV29-1,.,.,CSVRDIEQFF,TGCAGCGTAAGGGACATTGAGCAGTTCTTC
TRBJ2-6,TRBV24-1,.,TRBD1,CATSDFGDRSFVSGANVLTF,TGTGCCACCAGTGATTTTGGGGACAGGAGCTTTGTTAGTGGGGCCAACGTCCTGACTTTC
TRBJ1-5,TRBV20-1,.,.,CSASGDGDNQPQHF,TGCAGTGCTAGTGGGGACGGAGACAATCAGCCCCAGCATTTT
TRBJ2-5,TRBV7-2,.,.,CASSLRSGGIQETQYF,TGTGCCAGCAGCCTCCGATCTGGCGGGATCCAAGAGACCCAGTACTTC
TRBJ2-1,TRBV6-5,once,TRBD2,CASSPRLAEVNEQFF,TGTGCCAGCAGCCCCCGACTAGCGGAAGTCAATGAGCAGTTCTTC
TRBJ2-5,TRBV6-5,.,TRBD1,CASSGQGTQETQYF,TGTGCCAGCAGTGGACAGGGGACTCAAGAGACCCAGTACTTC
TRBJ2-7,TRBV7-2,.,.,CASSLYASSGEQYF,TGTGCCAGCAGCTTATATGCTAGCAGCGGCGAGCAGTACTTC
TRBJ2-6,TRBV12-3/TRBV12-4,.,.,CASSFNGVGANVLTF,TGTGCCAGCAGTTTTAACGGGGTCGGGGCCAACGTCCTGACTTTC
TRBJ2-4,TRBV19,few,TRBD1,CATTGAIAKNIQYF,TGTGCCACCACAGGGGCTATAGCCAAAAACATTCAGTACTTC
TRBJ2-4,TRBV5-1,.,TRBD1,CASSSTGDGIQYF,TGCGCCAGCAGCTCAACAGGGGATGGCATTCAGTACTTC
TRBJ1-1,TRBV6-5,few,.,CASSSPATRNTEAFF,TGTGCCAGCAGTAGCCCAGCAACCAGGAACACTGAAGCTTTCTTT
TRBJ2-1,TRBV6-5,.,.,CASTPTDRSSYNEQFF,TGTGCCAGCACCCCTACCGACAGGTCATCCTACAATGAGCAGTTCTTC
TRBJ2-7,TRBV6-1,few,.,CASSEVGQSEQYF,TGTGCCAGCAGTGAAGTCGGGCAGAGCGAGCAGTACTTC
TRBJ2-5,TRBV5-1,.,.,CASGMGLPGETQYF,TGCGCCAGCGGAATGGGTCTCCCGGGGGAGACCCAGTACTTC
TRBJ2-5,TRBV9,.,TRBD2,CASSVGPSGRWETQYF,TGTGCCAGCAGCGTAGGTCCTAGCGGGAGGTGGGAGACCCAGTACTTC
TRBJ2-3,TRBV25-1,.,.,CASSDYDTQYF,TGTGCCAGCAGTGACTACGATACGCAGTATTTT
TRBJ2-3,TRBV11-1,.,.,CASSPRRARRSSDTQYF,TGTGCCAGCAGCCCAAGACGGGCTCGCAGGAGCTCAGATACGCAGTATTTT
TRBJ2-1,TRBV7-2,.,TRBD1,CASSSGTGSWNEQFF,TGTGCCAGCAGCTCCGGGACAGGGTCATGGAATGAGCAGTTCTTC
TRBJ2-5,TRBV6-2/TRBV6-3,.,.,CASSATGRQETQYF,TGTGCCAGCAGTGCCACAGGGAGACAAGAGACCCAGTACTTC
TRBJ1-5,TRBV28,.,.,CASTVGTFSNQLQHF,TGTGCCAGCACCGTGGGCACCTTTAGCAATCAGCTCCAGCATTTT
TRBJ2-7,TRBV6-5,.,TRBD1,CASSFTGQAGEQYF,TGTGCCAGCAGTTTCACGGGACAGGCGGGTGAGCAGTACTTC
TRBJ1-4,TRBV27,.,.,CASSATGTPTNEKLFF,TGTGCCAGCAGTGCCACAGGGACCCCGACTAATGAAAAACTGTTTTTT
TRBJ1-2,TRBV7-9,.,.,CASSAGLGLGYTF,TGTGCCAGCAGCGCAGGGTTAGGGCTGGGCTACACCTTC
TRBJ1-5,TRBV6-8,once,.,CASSTDRLGQPQHF,TGTGCCAGCAGCACCGACAGATTGGGTCAGCCCCAGCATTTT
TRBJ2-7,TRBV6-5,.,.,CASSIVGQQYF,TGTGCCAGCAGTATAGTCGGACAGCAGTACTTC
TRBJ1-2,TRBV21-1,few,.,CASSKALRITNYGYTF,TGTGCCAGCAGCAAAGCGCTGAGGATTACTAACTATGGCTACACCTTC
TRBJ2-7,TRBV27,.,TRBD2,CASSPLRTSGYEQYF,TGTGCCAGCAGTCCCCTTCGGACTAGCGGCTACGAGCAGTACTTC
TRBJ2-1,TRBV2,.,TRBD2,CASTREGGRNEQFF,TGTGCCAGCACCCGGGAGGGAGGCCGGAATGAGCAGTTCTTC
TRBJ1-2,TRBV14,.,.,CASSQGGRVYGYTF,TGTGCCAGCAGCCAAGGGGGGCGCGTCTATGGCTACACCTTC
TRBJ2-7,TRBV10-3,once,.,CAISTGYNEQYF,TGTGCCATCAGTACAGGTTACAATGAGCAGTACTTC
TRBJ2-1,TRBV4-1,.,TRBD2,CASSQPAGLAWRGQFF,TGCGCCAGCAGCCAACCTGCGGGACTAGCGTGGAGGGGGCAGTTCTTC
TRBJ2-3,TRBV19,.,.,CASRRLNTDTQYF,TGTGCCAGTAGACGACTAAACACAGATACGCAGTATTTT
TRBJ1-2,TRBV10-3,.,.,CAISVNNYGYTF,TGTGCCATCAGCGTAAATAACTATGGCTACACCTTC
TRBJ1-5,TRBV12-3/TRBV12-4,once,TRBD1,CASSLIQGLSNQPQHF,TGTGCCAGCAGTTTAATACAGGGGCTTAGCAATCAGCCCCAGCATTTT
TRBJ2-1,TRBV10-3,.,.,CAIRRQDCNEQFF,TGTGCCATCAGAAGACAGGACTGCAATGAGCAGTTCTTC
TRBJ2-1,TRBV4-2,.,.,CASSQPRGNEQFF,TGTGCCAGCAGCCAACCCCGCGGGAATGAGCAGTTCTTC